The present T cell receptor beta chain was sequenced within a study of vaccination and CD4 T cells after COVID-19 (dated by TCRdb to 2021 to 2024). Broadly, across the study: Convalescent patients had a positive SARS-CoV-2 result on nasal swab PCR, and of these patients, 8 or 9 had mild disease and one had severe disease. The convalescent cohort comprised six males and four females, including two Hispanic individuals, seven Caucasians, two Asians and one multiracial person. Each participant got two doses of either the Pfizer-BioNTech BNT162b2 vaccine (n=8) or the Moderna mRNA-1273 vaccine (n=2). Post-COVID blood samples were collected from convalescent patients a median of approximately 93 days after diagnosis, with a range of about 30 to 161 days. Post-vaccine blood samples were obtained a median of about 72 days after the second vaccine dose, with a range of about 12 to 241 days. Overlapping spike peptide pools from SARS-CoV-2 and from the common cold coronaviruses HCoV-NL63, HCoV-OC43 and HCoV-229E were used as culture stimuli. Control cultures received a CEFX viral epitope pool as the positive control, an HIV-1 Nef peptide pool as the negative control, or no peptide. The spike-specific CD4+ TCR repertoire was compared before and after mRNA vaccination in about nine COVID-19 convalescent patients and a few infection-naive healthy vaccine recipients. Study-level results and caveats: Of the vaccine-specific clones found in convalescent patients, nearly all (304 of 307) were mono-reactive for SARS-CoV-2 spike instead of being cross-reactive with common cold coronaviruses. The median count of SARS-CoV-2-reactive clonotypes went up from 20 to 25 after infection to about 41 after vaccination, although the change was not significant. In convalescent patients, a median roughly 86% of post-vaccine SARS-CoV-2-reactive clones were detected only after vaccination, suggesting vaccine-specific priming. Relatively few convalescent patients were included in the study, and early timepoints after natural infection were not analyzed.

According to the study, the label for this sample's treatment or condition signals: approximately nine-day PBMC culture with coronavirus spike peptide pools or control peptides (ViraFEST assay). The ViraFEST assay was used in the study, in which antigen-specific T cells were expanded with peptide pools and expanded clonotypes were subsequently identified by TCR sequencing. Positive SARS-CoV-2 PCR tests in the convalescent patients dated from March to December 2020, before Alpha, Beta and Delta variants emerged in the United States. Each well held 2.2 million or so PBMCs cultured with 9 to 10 ug/ml peptide pools in IMDM containing approximately 5% human AB serum and 8 to 10 IU/ml IL-2. Half of the culture medium was replaced with fresh IL-2-containing medium on days 3 and 7. Once the cells had been in culture for ten to eleven days, the EasySep CD4+ T cell isolation kit was used to isolate CD4+ T cells by negative selection. Ficoll-Paque Plus gradient centrifugation was used to isolate PBMCs from whole blood, and the isolated PBMCs were then either used fresh or cryopreserved at -140C. In general, triplicate wells were set up for every culture condition.

CDR1 and CDR2 are read off the germline V gene (reference sequence) as SSHAT and FNYEAQ. V is trimmed back by 8 bases and J by 4 bases, and the junction contains 10 bases that no gene match accounts for. The CDR3 numbers 14 residues from cysteine through phenylalanine. The CDR3 DNA has 42 bases and is translated from base 1. Libraries were constructed by PCR. At the Johns Hopkins FTIC core, DNA from the cultured CD4+ T cells underwent TCR sequencing with the Oncomine TCR Beta short-read assay. Genomic DNA was extracted from the cultured CD4+ T cells with the QIAamp micro DNA kit. Oncomine TCR Beta libraries from cultured CD4+ T cells were pooled with unique dual indexes and sequenced on an Illumina iSeq 100. The original pipeline was this. Non-productive sequences were filtered out, and CDR3s that did not start with C, did not end with F or W, or were shorter than 7 amino acids were discarded. Antigen-specific clonotypes were identified with the MANAFEST web application by comparing peptide-stimulated wells with reference and other culture wells. Positive clones required FDR below 0.05, an odds ratio above 5, and productive frequency above 0.1% in at least two of three replicate wells. A clonotype counted as cross-reactive if it showed significant expansion both in the SARS-CoV-2 spike wells and in at least one common cold coronavirus spike condition. Similarity between CDR3 sequences was evaluated in R version 3.6.1 using Levenshtein distances (stringdist) and unrooted phylogenetic trees (ape). TCRdb ran its own pipeline on the public reads, namely fastp trimming at Q25 and MiXCR clone calling, and kept in-frame beta chains. Every CDR3 protein is listed once, alongside the most common genes and DNA of its rows. The authors' filters were not applied to this entry. A total of some 11,000 distinct CDR3 sequences appear in this sample, approximately 58% of them only once. The top ten constitute just under 9% of the sample.

Turning to this clonotype: Its cognate antigen has yet to be identified. No qualities accompany the bases; no much larger clone lies one base away.

The chain couples TRBV7-7 to TRBJ2-5, with TRBD2 identical over 7 junction bases. The source was CD4+ T cells from blood, cultured in vitro, collected before SARS-CoV-2 vaccination. The source is a human donor who had recovered from COVID-19. The CDR3 in this case is CASGRGSGGETQYF. The DNA is as follows: TGTGCCAGCGGGCGGGGGTCCGGAGGAGAGACCCAGTACTTC.